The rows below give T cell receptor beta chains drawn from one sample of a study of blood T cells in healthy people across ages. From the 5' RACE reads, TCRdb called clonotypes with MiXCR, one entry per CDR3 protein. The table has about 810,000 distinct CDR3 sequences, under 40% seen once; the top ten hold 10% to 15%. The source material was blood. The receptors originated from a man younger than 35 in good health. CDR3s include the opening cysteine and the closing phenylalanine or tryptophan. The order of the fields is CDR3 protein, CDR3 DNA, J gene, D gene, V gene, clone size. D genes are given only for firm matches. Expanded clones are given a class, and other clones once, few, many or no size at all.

CDR3aa: CASSLHVSSGYTF
CDR3nt: TGTGCCAGCAGTCTACATGTTTCTAGTGGCTACACCTTC
j_gene: TRBJ1-2
d_gene: .
v_gene: TRBV12-3/TRBV12-4
abundance: few

CDR3aa: CSVVDRRGTGELFF
CDR3nt: TGCAGCGTAGTAGACAGAAGGGGAACCGGGGAGCTGTTTTTT
j_gene: TRBJ2-2
d_gene: .
v_gene: TRBV29-1
abundance: .

CDR3aa: CASSKPRTGISHEQYF
CDR3nt: TGTGCCAGCAGCAAACCCAGGACAGGGATCAGCCACGAGCAGTACTTC
j_gene: TRBJ2-7
d_gene: TRBD1
v_gene: TRBV14
abundance: .

CDR3aa: CASRESTVAYNSPLHF
CDR3nt: TGTGCCAGCAGGGAATCGACAGTTGCCTATAATTCACCCCTCCACTTT
j_gene: TRBJ1-6
d_gene: .
v_gene: TRBV2
abundance: .

CDR3aa: CSASFSPLGETQYF
CDR3nt: TGCAGTGCTAGCTTCTCTCCCCTAGGCGAGACCCAGTACTTC
j_gene: TRBJ2-5
d_gene: .
v_gene: TRBV20-1
abundance: .

CDR3aa: CASTRGRGTNEKLFF
CDR3nt: TGTGCCAGCACGAGGGGGCGCGGAACTAATGAAAAACTGTTTTTT
j_gene: TRBJ1-4
d_gene: TRBD1
v_gene: TRBV2
abundance: .

CDR3aa: CASSQGLRGSYNSPLHF
CDR3nt: TGCGCCAGCAGCCAAGGGCTTCGGGGCTCCTATAATTCACCCCTCCACTTT
j_gene: TRBJ1-6
d_gene: .
v_gene: TRBV4-3
abundance: .

CDR3aa: CASSQPGQIWETQYF
CDR3nt: TGTGCCAGCAGCCAGCCGGGACAGATTTGGGAGACCCAGTACTTC
j_gene: TRBJ2-5
d_gene: TRBD1
v_gene: TRBV3-1
abundance: .

CDR3aa: CASDRDNYGYTF
CDR3nt: TGTGCCAGCGACAGAGATAACTATGGCTACACCTTC
j_gene: TRBJ1-2
d_gene: .
v_gene: TRBV2
abundance: few

CDR3aa: CSARGGEETQYF
CDR3nt: TGCAGTGCTAGGGGGGGGGAAGAGACCCAGTACTTC
j_gene: TRBJ2-5
d_gene: TRBD2
v_gene: TRBV20-1
abundance: few

CDR3aa: CRARRQTNTEAFF
CDR3nt: TGCAGGGCTAGGAGACAGACGAACACTGAAGCTTTCTTT
j_gene: TRBJ1-1
d_gene: .
v_gene: TRBV20-1
abundance: .

CDR3aa: CASSFLGESTEAFF
CDR3nt: TGTGCCAGCAGCTTTCTCGGGGAGAGCACTGAAGCTTTCTTT
j_gene: TRBJ1-1
d_gene: .
v_gene: TRBV7-9
abundance: few

CDR3aa: CASRPGRTVNTEAFF
CDR3nt: TGTGCCAGCAGGCCGGGGAGGACGGTTAACACTGAAGCTTTCTTT
j_gene: TRBJ1-1
d_gene: .
v_gene: TRBV6-1
abundance: .

CDR3aa: CASSEGDYNSPLHF
CDR3nt: TGTGCCAGCAGCGAGGGAGACTATAATTCACCCCTCCACTTT
j_gene: TRBJ1-6
d_gene: .
v_gene: TRBV9
abundance: few

CDR3aa: CASSAIEGDEAFF
CDR3nt: TGTGCCAGCAGCGCCATAGAGGGGGATGAAGCTTTCTTT
j_gene: TRBJ1-1
d_gene: .
v_gene: TRBV9
abundance: few

CDR3aa: CASSLGAENYGYTF
CDR3nt: TGTGCCAGCAGCTTAGGGGCAGAGAACTATGGCTACACCTTC
j_gene: TRBJ1-2
d_gene: .
v_gene: TRBV7-2
abundance: once

CDR3aa: CASSVSRVDNEQFF
CDR3nt: TGTGCCAGCAGTGTGAGTAGGGTGGACAATGAGCAGTTCTTC
j_gene: TRBJ2-1
d_gene: .
v_gene: TRBV6-5
abundance: .

CDR3aa: CASSPPEETQYF
CDR3nt: TGTGCCAGCTCACCACCGGAAGAGACCCAGTACTTC
j_gene: TRBJ2-5
d_gene: .
v_gene: TRBV18
abundance: .

CDR3aa: CSAEIKPKGVIVYGYTF
CDR3nt: TGCAGTGCTGAGATCAAGCCCAAAGGCGTAATTGTCTATGGCTACACCTTC
j_gene: TRBJ1-2
d_gene: .
v_gene: TRBV20-1
abundance: many

CDR3aa: CASSYGGGVQYF
CDR3nt: TGTGCCAGCAGTTACGGCGGGGGGGTGCAGTACTTC
j_gene: TRBJ2-5
d_gene: TRBD2
v_gene: TRBV6-6
abundance: .

CDR3aa: CASSEKVLGNEQFF
CDR3nt: TGTGCCAGCAGTGAAAAAGTCTTAGGCAATGAGCAGTTCTTC
j_gene: TRBJ2-1
d_gene: .
v_gene: TRBV2
abundance: few

CDR3aa: CASNGGQGYTF
CDR3nt: TGTGCCAGCAACGGGGGTCAAGGCTACACCTTC
j_gene: TRBJ1-2
d_gene: .
v_gene: TRBV2
abundance: .

CDR3aa: CASSLERVSRDEQYF
CDR3nt: TGCGCCAGCAGCTTGGAAAGGGTAAGCCGCGACGAGCAGTACTTC
j_gene: TRBJ2-7
d_gene: .
v_gene: TRBV5-1
abundance: once

CDR3aa: CSASPSGGVLSADTQYF
CDR3nt: TGCAGTGCTAGTCCTAGCGGGGGGGTACTGTCGGCAGATACGCAGTATTTT
j_gene: TRBJ2-3
d_gene: TRBD2
v_gene: TRBV20-1
abundance: .

CDR3aa: CASSLPSRYNEQFF
CDR3nt: TGTGCCAGCAGCTTACCTAGTCGCTACAATGAGCAGTTCTTC
j_gene: TRBJ2-1
d_gene: .
v_gene: TRBV5-4
abundance: .

CDR3aa: CASSPPSGGKETQYF
CDR3nt: TGTGCCAGCTCACCACCCAGCGGGGGAAAAGAGACCCAGTACTTC
j_gene: TRBJ2-5
d_gene: TRBD2
v_gene: TRBV18
abundance: few

CDR3aa: CASTAGGRGITDTQYF
CDR3nt: TGTGCCAGCACAGCGGGGGGGCGAGGGATCACAGATACGCAGTATTTT
j_gene: TRBJ2-3
d_gene: TRBD2
v_gene: TRBV27
abundance: few

CDR3aa: CSARGGRGPNQPQHF
CDR3nt: TGCAGTGCTAGAGGAGGGAGGGGCCCAAATCAACCCCAGCATTTT
j_gene: TRBJ1-5
d_gene: .
v_gene: TRBV20-1
abundance: .

CDR3aa: CASSDRLAGGNEQYF
CDR3nt: TGTGCCAGCAGTGACAGACTAGCGGGGGGCAATGAGCAGTACTTC
j_gene: TRBJ2-5
d_gene: TRBD2
v_gene: TRBV6-2/TRBV6-3
abundance: .

CDR3aa: CASSYSIRGSSYNEQFF
CDR3nt: TGTGCCAGCAGTTACTCGATCAGGGGTAGCTCCTACAATGAGCAGTTCTTC
j_gene: TRBJ2-1
d_gene: .
v_gene: TRBV6-6
abundance: once

CDR3aa: CASTTQGEAFF
CDR3nt: TGTGCCAGTACAACACAGGGTGAAGCTTTCTTT
j_gene: TRBJ1-1
d_gene: .
v_gene: TRBV19
abundance: .

CDR3aa: CASSVGTGELFF
CDR3nt: TGTGCCAGCAGCGTAGGCACCGGGGAGCTGTTTTTT
j_gene: TRBJ2-2
d_gene: .
v_gene: TRBV9
abundance: .

CDR3aa: CASWGGGYTF
CDR3nt: TGTGCCAGCTGGGGGGGTGGCTACACCTTC
j_gene: TRBJ1-2
d_gene: .
v_gene: TRBV12-3/TRBV12-4
abundance: .

CDR3aa: CASSLGTVYTEAFF
CDR3nt: TGTGCCAGCAGTTTGGGGACAGTGTACACTGAAGCTTTCTTT
j_gene: TRBJ1-1
d_gene: TRBD1
v_gene: TRBV12-3/TRBV12-4
abundance: .

CDR3aa: CASSLEAGGRDTQYF
CDR3nt: TGCGCCAGCAGCTTGGAGGCAGGCGGGCGAGATACGCAGTATTTT
j_gene: TRBJ2-3
d_gene: .
v_gene: TRBV5-1
abundance: .

CDR3aa: CAISDGGGYTF
CDR3nt: TGTGCCATCAGCGATGGGGGAGGCTACACCTTC
j_gene: TRBJ1-2
d_gene: .
v_gene: TRBV10-3
abundance: .

CDR3aa: CASSLAPIGTLDEKLFF
CDR3nt: TGTGCCAGCAGCTTAGCACCAATCGGGACACTTGATGAAAAACTGTTTTTT
j_gene: TRBJ1-4
d_gene: .
v_gene: TRBV7-2
abundance: .

CDR3aa: CASTRQGPDSPLHF
CDR3nt: TGTGCCAGCACCCGACAGGGTCCAGATTCACCCCTCCACTTT
j_gene: TRBJ1-6
d_gene: TRBD1
v_gene: TRBV6-5
abundance: few

CDR3aa: CASSPAGAQETQYF
CDR3nt: TGTGCCAGCAGTCCAGCGGGGGCCCAAGAGACCCAGTACTTC
j_gene: TRBJ2-5
d_gene: TRBD2
v_gene: TRBV12-3/TRBV12-4
abundance: .

CDR3aa: CASSQVPSFNQPQHF
CDR3nt: TGTGCCAGCAGCCAGGTCCCCAGCTTCAATCAGCCCCAGCATTTT
j_gene: TRBJ1-5
d_gene: .
v_gene: TRBV3-1
abundance: .

CDR3aa: CASREQGRGTQYF
CDR3nt: TGTGCCAGCAGGGAACAGGGCCGGGGTACGCAGTATTTT
j_gene: TRBJ2-3
d_gene: .
v_gene: TRBV12-3/TRBV12-4
abundance: .

CDR3aa: CASSQVRRHTEAFF
CDR3nt: TGCGCCAGCAGCCAAGTTAGGCGGCACACTGAAGCTTTCTTT
j_gene: TRBJ1-1
d_gene: .
v_gene: TRBV4-1
abundance: many

CDR3aa: CASSEIAASEETQYF
CDR3nt: TGTGCCAGCTCCGAGATCGCGGCGAGTGAGGAGACCCAGTACTTC
j_gene: TRBJ2-5
d_gene: .
v_gene: TRBV18
abundance: few

CDR3aa: CASSLISVSHEQYF
CDR3nt: TGTGCCAGCAGTTTAATTAGCGTCAGCCATGAGCAGTACTTC
j_gene: TRBJ2-5
d_gene: .
v_gene: TRBV12-3/TRBV12-4
abundance: .

CDR3aa: CASAEDSGANVLTF
CDR3nt: TGCGCCAGCGCCGAGGACTCTGGGGCCAACGTCCTGACTTTC
j_gene: TRBJ2-6
d_gene: .
v_gene: TRBV4-3
abundance: .

CDR3aa: CAASDLTFGGTDTQYF
CDR3nt: TGTGCCGCCAGTGATTTGACCTTTGGGGGGACAGATACGCAGTATTTT
j_gene: TRBJ2-3
d_gene: .
v_gene: TRBV24-1
abundance: .

CDR3aa: CASNPLGPTGLTNEKLFF
CDR3nt: TGTGCCAGCAATCCCTTAGGACCAACGGGGCTAACTAATGAAAAACTGTTTTTT
j_gene: TRBJ1-4
d_gene: .
v_gene: TRBV27
abundance: .

CDR3aa: CASSPRLAGSNTGELFF
CDR3nt: TGTGCCAGCAGCCCGCGACTAGCGGGGAGCAACACCGGGGAGCTGTTTTTT
j_gene: TRBJ2-2
d_gene: TRBD2
v_gene: TRBV7-3
abundance: .

CDR3aa: CASSYSSNPGTAKNIQYF
CDR3nt: TGTGCCAGCAGTTACTCGAGTAACCCCGGGACAGCGAAAAACATTCAGTACTTC
j_gene: TRBJ2-4
d_gene: TRBD1
v_gene: TRBV6-5
abundance: few

CDR3aa: CASSQDGYNEQFF
CDR3nt: TGCGCCAGCAGCCAAGATGGCTACAATGAGCAGTTCTTC
j_gene: TRBJ2-1
d_gene: .
v_gene: TRBV4-3
abundance: .